The 2 T cell receptor beta chains below were found in one sample sequenced in a study of CD8+CD57+ T cells in acquired aplastic anemia. Researchers used genomic DNA as the template to profile TCR beta VDJ and CDR3. MiXCR, applied by TCRdb to the reads, yields one record per CDR3 protein. The sample consists of around 200,000 distinct CDR3 sequences, under 65% of them appearing once. The sample comprised sorted CD4+, CD8+, or CD8+CD57+ T cells (not recorded which) from PBMCs. These receptors originate from a human donor in good health.

This clonotype came up a few times. This chain links TRBV2 with TRBJ1-1; a weak D match, TRBD1 (5 bases). The V end was cut by 1 base, the J end by 6 bases, with 9 bases between. The CDR3 contains 13 residues. Per the germline V gene, CDR1 is SNHLY and CDR2 is FYNNEI. Here the CDR3 DNA reads TGTGCCAGCAGTGAAGGGGAGGGGTCTGAAGCTTTCTTT. This sequence encodes CASSEGEGSEAFF.

This chain uses TRBV9 with TRBJ1-1; D is undetermined. This CDR3 region has 15 residues. Germline values: CDR1 SGDLS, CDR2 YYNGEE. Trimming pared 2 bases from V and 1 base from J, leaving 12 bases between. The CDR3 region is CASSVTDGRNTEAFF. In DNA, the CDR3 is TGTGCCAGCAGCGTTACTGACGGAAGGAACACTGAAGCTTTCTTT.